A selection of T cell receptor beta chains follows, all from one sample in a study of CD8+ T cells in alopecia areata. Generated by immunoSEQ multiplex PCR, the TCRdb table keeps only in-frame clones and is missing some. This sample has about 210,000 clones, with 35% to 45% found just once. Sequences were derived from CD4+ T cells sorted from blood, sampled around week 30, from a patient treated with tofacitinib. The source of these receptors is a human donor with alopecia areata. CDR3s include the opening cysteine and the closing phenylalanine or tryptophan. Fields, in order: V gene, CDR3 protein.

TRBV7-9,CASSLGDYGYTF
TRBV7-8,CASSARVATDTQYF
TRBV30,CAWSVSDSGNTIYF
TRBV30,CAWSVRSWAADTQYF
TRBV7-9,CASSFSLAGAAEQFF
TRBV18,CASSPGTAQETQYF
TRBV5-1,CASSFGSGNTDTQYF
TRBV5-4,CASSSRDRGLLAYGYTF
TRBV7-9,CASSKGQVEGYEQYF
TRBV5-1,CASSVPQGAGDEAFF
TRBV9,CASSVLLAAHNEQFF
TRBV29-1,CSVETRGYTF
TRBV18,CASSRQANSGNTIYF
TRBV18,CASSPQGAGTNTEAFF
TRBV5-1,CASSLAVAGYDQDTQYF
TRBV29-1,CSVRTSDTDTQYF
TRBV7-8,CASSLNFGTDTQYF
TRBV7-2,CASSRFPGGSSYNEQFF
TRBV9,CASSGPGGSYTGELFF
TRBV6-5,CASSYQGTNEKLFF
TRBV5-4,CASSLMQEQFF
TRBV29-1,CSVEGGGTIYF
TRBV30,CAWSVRRRGQRETQYF
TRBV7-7,CASSPSHRGNTGELFF
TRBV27,CASSLRPGQWNTEAFF
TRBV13,CASTAGSLRYNEQFF